This TCR beta chain was identified in a study of T cell responses to AZD1222 COVID-19 vaccine (dated by TCRdb to the early 2020s). Regarding the research as a whole: A total of 233 trial participants underwent TCR sequencing, of whom 207 received two doses of AZD1222 and about 26 received two doses of the MenACWY control vaccine. Enrollment into the trials was organized by age into subgroups of 18-55, 56-69 and 70-plus years, and those subgroups contained approximately 160, 26 and 62 TCR-sequenced participants, respectively. General conclusions and limits of the study: Conclusions about previously exposed vaccinees were limited because only a handful of AZD1222 recipients were SARS-CoV-2 seropositive at baseline. Nearly half of unique spike-specific TCRs reportedly recognized epitopes outside regions mutated in the B.1.351 and B.1.1.7 variants. Vaccine-associated CD4 TCRs spanned the whole spike protein, with dominant responses in regions 160-218 and 743-854. Participants were mostly white British, with more females than males. The authors suggested clonal diversity may have been underestimated. The 56-69-year group was small, and its depth increase did not reach significance, likely because of low power. Because no day 14 peak-response samples were available, repertoires were characterized only after the peak T cell response. Spike-specific TCR breadth and depth rose significantly after two AZD1222 doses compared with day 0 and with MenACWY recipients.

The CDR3 regions of human TCRbeta chains were analyzed by immunosequencing. The source study handled its data this way. Repertoire TCRs were matched against a reference library of SARS-CoV-2-specific TCRs generated with the MIRA antigen-specificity platform. Breadth was defined as the fraction of unique TCRs that were SARS-CoV-2-associated. Depth was defined as the fraction of total T cells that were SARS-CoV-2-associated. Using the MIRA data, each spike-specific TCR was assigned both to the spike region to which the TCR was reactive and to a CD4 or CD8 class. Log10-transformed breadth and depth values were compared by one-way ANOVA with Sidak's multiple comparisons tests. This immuneACCESS table, as held by TCRdb, lists in-frame sequences with V and J called but not all clones. Of the missing ones, under half trace to an unresolved V gene in checked studies; the others have no known cause. For V, J and clone size, that table is used; D and trimming come from the DNA. This sample has about 180,000 clones in its table, and around 88% of those were observed once. Roughly 11% of the sample is held by the ten biggest clonotypes.

Taken with the paper, the label for time point translates to: about 28 days (+/-7) after the second vaccine dose. AZD1222 recipients given second doses at about 4 weeks or at about 12 weeks were pooled, since spike-specific TCR depth and breadth were not found to differ between the two schedules. Samples from vaccinated people were obtained from the UK trials COV001 and COV002, which included a single-blind randomized controlled phase 2/3 trial of AZD1222 (ChAdOx1 nCoV-19) in healthy adults. For TCRbeta chain sequencing, PBMC samples were collected from trial participants at day 0 and at day 28 after the second dose. For this clone: Its antigen is not yet known. No base-level quality is on record; no much larger clone is a single base apart.

The starting material was peripheral blood, obtained 28 days after the second AZD1222 dose. The origin of this receptor is an adult who received the AZD1222 COVID-19 vaccine.

The nucleotide sequence reads TGTGCCAGTAGTGCTGACCGGGGTCTGGGGGAAAAACTGTTTTTT. Its protein reads: CASSADRGLGEKLFF. The rearrangement joined TRBV19 to TRBJ1-4, with the D gene uncertain. The germline ends are 18 bases apart after V is trimmed by 5 bases and J by 8 bases. CDR1 and CDR2 (LNHDA, SQIVND) derive from the germline V gene (reference sequence). The CDR3 sequence holds 15 residues, the cysteine and phenylalanine included. The kept DNA is CDR3 alone, 45 bases in frame from the first base.